In its sample, the clone carrying this T cell receptor (beta chain) was seen many times. Its antigen is undetermined. An end of the junction does not agree with germline; a read error may underlie this. The CDR3 extends over 13 amino acids. Per the germline V gene, CDR1 is DFQATT and CDR2 is SNEGSKA (reference sequence). The data belong to a study of human T cells and chemical hapten exposure. Study findings and constraints: Sensitizing to DPC left TCRs with a frequency above 1 in 1000 unaltered.

Time point in this sample: healthy volunteer bleed at 2 weeks. The study extracted total RNA from unfractionated whole blood. Individual cDNA molecules each carried unique molecular identifiers attached by the library. MiXCR was run by TCRdb on the RACE reads, yielding one entry per CDR3 protein. The table lists tens of thousands of distinct CDR3 sequences, 7% to 8.5% of them singletons. Specimen: whole blood. J is TRBJ2-7 and V is TRBV20-1; D gene uncertain. The sequence was collected from a human donor in good health. Some clones in this sample may be carry-over from other donors' samples. The CDR3 loop reads CSAHDGLSNEQYF. The DNA for the CDR3 is TGCAGTGCCCACGACGGTCTCTCCAACGAGCAGTACTTC.